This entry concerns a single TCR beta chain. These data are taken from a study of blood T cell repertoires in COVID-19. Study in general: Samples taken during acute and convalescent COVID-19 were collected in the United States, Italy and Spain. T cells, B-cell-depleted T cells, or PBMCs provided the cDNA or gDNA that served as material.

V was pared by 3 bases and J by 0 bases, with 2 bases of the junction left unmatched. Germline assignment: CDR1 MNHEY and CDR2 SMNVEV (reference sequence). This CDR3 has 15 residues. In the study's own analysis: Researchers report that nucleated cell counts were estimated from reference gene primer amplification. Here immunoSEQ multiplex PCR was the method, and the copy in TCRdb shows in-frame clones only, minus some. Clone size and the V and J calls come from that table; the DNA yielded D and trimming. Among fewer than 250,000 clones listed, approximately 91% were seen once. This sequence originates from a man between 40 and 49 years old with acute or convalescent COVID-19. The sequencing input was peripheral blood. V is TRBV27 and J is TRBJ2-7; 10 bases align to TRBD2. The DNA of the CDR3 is TGTGCCAGCAGTTTTTGGACTAGCGGCTCCTACGAGCAGTACTTC. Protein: CASSFWTSGSYEQYF.